This TCR beta chain was identified during a study of beta chain features in type 1 diabetes. Overall study context: Examination covered some 110,000,000 sorted cells spanning all samples.

Study-wide points: TCRB CDR3 length was moderately but significantly reduced in all four CD4+ subsets of Type 1 diabetes patients.

This clone showed up just a few times. Its antigen is currently unknown. What was sequenced were expressed TCRB transcripts, since all of the isolated RNA had been reverse transcribed. The assay was immunoSEQ multiplex PCR, and TCRdb's table has in-frame clones only and misses some. The sample yields over 700,000 clones, about a sixth seen once. CDR1 is SGHNT, CDR2 YYREEE, per germline (reference sequence). This CDR3 is built from 15 residues. Trimming stripped 4 bases from V and 4 bases from J, with 17 bases between. This TCR came from a woman aged 18-35 years in good health. The sequencing input was naive CD4+ T cells from blood. The chain couples TRBV5-4 to TRBJ1-2; D not certain. CDR3 in DNA: TGTGCCAGCAGCCCCTCCCCGGAGGGAGGCTATGGCTACACCTTC. Protein product: CASSPSPEGGYGYTF.